This T cell receptor beta chain was identified during a study of OX40 agonist ivuxolimab in advanced cancers. Overall study context: The study gave patients intravenous ivuxolimab at 0.01 to 10 mg/kg every 2 weeks.

Repertoires were generated with immunoSEQ multiplex PCR, while TCRdb's copy carries only in-frame clones and drops some. The sample has some 86,000 clones, 90% seen once. V lost 5 bases, J lost 4 bases, and 23 bases stayed unmatched. The CDR3 consists of 20 residues. From germline, CDR1 is KGHSH and CDR2 LQKENI. This receptor was identified in an adult with an advanced solid tumor such as melanoma, head and neck, liver or kidney cancer. This sample comprised CD4+ or CD8+ T cells sorted from blood, obtained in a trial of the OX40 agonist ivuxolimab. The chain combines TRBV18 with TRBJ2-1, with 7 nucleotides matching TRBD1. This CDR3 is CASSGQALGSQMGIYNEQFF. The CDR3 DNA is TGTGCCAGCTCAGGACAGGCCCTGGGGAGCCAAATGGGGATTTACAATGAGCAGTTCTTC.